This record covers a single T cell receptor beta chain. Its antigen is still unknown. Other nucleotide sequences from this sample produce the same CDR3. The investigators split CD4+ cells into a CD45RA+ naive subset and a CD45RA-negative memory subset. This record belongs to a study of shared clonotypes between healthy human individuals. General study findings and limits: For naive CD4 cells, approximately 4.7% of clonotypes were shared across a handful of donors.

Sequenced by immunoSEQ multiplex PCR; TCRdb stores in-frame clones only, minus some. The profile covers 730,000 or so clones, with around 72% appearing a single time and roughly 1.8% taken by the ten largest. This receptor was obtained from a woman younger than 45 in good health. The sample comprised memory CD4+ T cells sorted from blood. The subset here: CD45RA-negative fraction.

CDR3 in DNA: TGCGCCAGCAGCTTGGGCCATACGGGACTAGCGGGAGGAACAGATACGCAGTATTTT. This encodes CASSLGHTGLAGGTDTQYF. V usage is TRBV5-1 and J usage is TRBJ2-3; 15 bases are a match to TRBD2. The V segment lost 0 bases and the J segment 3 bases; nucleotides outside the gene matches: 8. Germline lookup yields CDR1 SGHRS and CDR2 YFSETQ. The CDR3 contains 19 residues.